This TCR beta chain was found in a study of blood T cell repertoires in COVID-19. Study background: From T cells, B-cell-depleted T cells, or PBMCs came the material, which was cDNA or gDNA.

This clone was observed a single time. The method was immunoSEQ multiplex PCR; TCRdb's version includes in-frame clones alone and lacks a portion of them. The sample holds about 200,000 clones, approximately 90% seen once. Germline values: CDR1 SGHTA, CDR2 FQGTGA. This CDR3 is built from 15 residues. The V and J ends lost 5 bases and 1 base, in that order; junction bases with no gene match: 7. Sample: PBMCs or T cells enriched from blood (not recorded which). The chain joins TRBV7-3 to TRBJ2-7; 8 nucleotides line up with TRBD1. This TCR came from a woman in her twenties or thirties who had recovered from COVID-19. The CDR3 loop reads CASSPGTGFSYEQYF. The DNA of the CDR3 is TGTGCCAGCAGCCCAGGGACAGGTTTTTCCTACGAGCAGTACTTC.